This is a list of T cell receptor beta chains from one sample in a study of cytomegalovirus exposure and HLA in healthy donors. Clones were read by immunoSEQ multiplex PCR, and TCRdb kept only the in-frame ones, dropping some. Among around 140,000 clones listed, more than 75% were seen once. The sequencing input was PBMCs. These receptors were collected from a woman aged 18 to 35 in good health and CMV-seropositive. Each CDR3 is given without its conserved first and last residue. The order of the fields is CDR3 length, V gene, J gene, CDR3 protein.

len: 12; v_gene: TRBV27; j_gene: TRBJ2-2; CDR3aa: ASSSGTEAGELF
len: 13; v_gene: TRBV30; j_gene: TRBJ1-2; CDR3aa: AWKTGGLADYGYT
len: 14; v_gene: TRBV9; j_gene: TRBJ1-4; CDR3aa: ASSATDRGTNEKLF
len: 13; v_gene: TRBV5-4; j_gene: TRBJ2-2; CDR3aa: ASSQGQGSTGELF
len: 13; v_gene: TRBV6-1; j_gene: TRBJ1-1; CDR3aa: ASSEAGTASTEAF
len: 12; v_gene: TRBV5-5; j_gene: TRBJ2-5; CDR3aa: ASSASGGPETQY
len: 13; v_gene: TRBV27; j_gene: TRBJ2-1; CDR3aa: ASSLRGGTYNEQF
len: 14; v_gene: TRBV10-1; j_gene: TRBJ2-1; CDR3aa: ASSDPSGVSNNEQF
len: 13; v_gene: TRBV4-1; j_gene: TRBJ2-4; CDR3aa: ASSQSQGQANIQY
len: 11; v_gene: TRBV7-2; j_gene: TRBJ2-5; CDR3aa: ASSPEDRGTQY
len: 13; v_gene: TRBV28; j_gene: TRBJ2-3; CDR3aa: ASCSAGLRTDTQY
len: 13; v_gene: TRBV29-1; j_gene: TRBJ2-2; CDR3aa: SVAGLLRGTGELF
len: 15; v_gene: TRBV29-1; j_gene: TRBJ1-2; CDR3aa: SVEPPGVVGRPYGYT
len: 10; v_gene: TRBV30; j_gene: TRBJ1-1; CDR3aa: AWSGGYGEAF
len: 13; v_gene: TRBV28; j_gene: TRBJ1-5; CDR3aa: ASSAGQNSNQPQH
len: 13; v_gene: TRBV4-3; j_gene: TRBJ1-5; CDR3aa: ASSQDTQGNQPQH